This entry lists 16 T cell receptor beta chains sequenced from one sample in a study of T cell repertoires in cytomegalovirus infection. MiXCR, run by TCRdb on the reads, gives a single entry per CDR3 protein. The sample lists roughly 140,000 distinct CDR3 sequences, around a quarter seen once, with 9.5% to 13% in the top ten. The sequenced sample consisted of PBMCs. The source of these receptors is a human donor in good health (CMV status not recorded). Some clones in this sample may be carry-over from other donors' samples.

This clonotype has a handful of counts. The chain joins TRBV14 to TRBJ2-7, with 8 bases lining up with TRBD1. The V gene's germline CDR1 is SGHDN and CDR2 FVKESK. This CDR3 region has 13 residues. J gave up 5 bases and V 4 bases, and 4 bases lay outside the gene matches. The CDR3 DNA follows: TGTGCCAGCAGCCGGCAGGGGGCTGACGAGCAGTACTTC. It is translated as CASSRQGADEQYF.

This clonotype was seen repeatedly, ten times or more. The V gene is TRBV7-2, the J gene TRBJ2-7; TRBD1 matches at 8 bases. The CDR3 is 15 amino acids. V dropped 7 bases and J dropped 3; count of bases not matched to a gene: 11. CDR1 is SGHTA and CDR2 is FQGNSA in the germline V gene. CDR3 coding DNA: TGTGCCAGCATCTCGGGACAGGCCTACCACTACGAGCAGTACTTC. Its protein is CASISGQAYHYEQYF.

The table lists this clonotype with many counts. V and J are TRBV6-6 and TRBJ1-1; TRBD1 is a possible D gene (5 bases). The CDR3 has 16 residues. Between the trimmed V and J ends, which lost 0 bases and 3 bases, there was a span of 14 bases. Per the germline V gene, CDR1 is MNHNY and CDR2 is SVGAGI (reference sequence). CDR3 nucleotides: TGTGCCAGCAGTTACTCGATGACAGCTTTACACACTGAAGCTTTCTTT. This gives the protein CASSYSMTALHTEAFF.

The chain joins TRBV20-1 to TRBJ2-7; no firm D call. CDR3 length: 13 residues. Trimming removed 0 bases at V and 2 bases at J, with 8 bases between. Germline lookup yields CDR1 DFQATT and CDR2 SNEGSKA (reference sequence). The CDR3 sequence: CSARDNKAYEQYF. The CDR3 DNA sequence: TGCAGTGCTAGAGATAACAAGGCCTACGAGCAGTACTTC.

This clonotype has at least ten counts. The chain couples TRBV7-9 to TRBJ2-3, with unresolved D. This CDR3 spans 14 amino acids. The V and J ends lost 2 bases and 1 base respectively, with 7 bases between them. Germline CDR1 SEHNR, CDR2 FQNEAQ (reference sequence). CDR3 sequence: CASSLYARTDTQYF. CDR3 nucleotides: TGTGCCAGCAGCTTATATGCCCGCACAGATACGCAGTATTTT.

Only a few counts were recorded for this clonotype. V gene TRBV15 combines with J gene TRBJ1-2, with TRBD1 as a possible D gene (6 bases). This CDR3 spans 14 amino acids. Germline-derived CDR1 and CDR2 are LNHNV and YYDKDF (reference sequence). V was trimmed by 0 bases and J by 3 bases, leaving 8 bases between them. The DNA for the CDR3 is TGTGCCACCAGCAGAGATGGGGGCTACTATGGCTACACCTTC. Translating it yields CATSRDGGYYGYTF.

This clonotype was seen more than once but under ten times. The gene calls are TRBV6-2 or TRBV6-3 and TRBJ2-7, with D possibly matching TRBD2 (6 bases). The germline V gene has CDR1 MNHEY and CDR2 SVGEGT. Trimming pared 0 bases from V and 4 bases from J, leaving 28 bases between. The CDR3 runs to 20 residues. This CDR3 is CASSYSSGDGPWVRLYEQYF. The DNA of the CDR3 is TGTGCCAGCAGTTACTCGTCGGGGGACGGTCCTTGGGTCCGGCTTTACGAGCAGTACTTC.

CDR3 region: CASSSGTSAQETQYF. CDR3 nucleotides: TGCGCCAGCAGCTCCGGGACTAGCGCCCAAGAGACCCAGTACTTC. The V and J genes are TRBV5-1 and TRBJ2-5; 10 bases map to TRBD2. CDR1 is SGHRS and CDR2 is YFSETQ in the germline V gene. This CDR3 spans 15 amino acids. The ends lost 3 bases at V and 1 base at J; junction bases unmatched: 3.

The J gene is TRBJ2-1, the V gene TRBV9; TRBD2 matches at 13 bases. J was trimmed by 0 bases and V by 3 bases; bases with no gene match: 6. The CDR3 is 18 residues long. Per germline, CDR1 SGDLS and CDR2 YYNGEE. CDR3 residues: CASSAYWTSGSSYNEQFF. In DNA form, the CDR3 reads TGTGCCAGCAGCGCCTATTGGACTAGCGGGAGCTCCTACAATGAGCAGTTCTTC.

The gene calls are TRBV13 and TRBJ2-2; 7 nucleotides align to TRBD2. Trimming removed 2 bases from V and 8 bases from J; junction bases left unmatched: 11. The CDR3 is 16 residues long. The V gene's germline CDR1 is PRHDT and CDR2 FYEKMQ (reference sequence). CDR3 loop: CASSLPGGSSSGELFF. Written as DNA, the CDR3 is TGTGCCAGCAGCTTACCGGGCGGGAGCTCGTCGGGGGAGCTGTTTTTT. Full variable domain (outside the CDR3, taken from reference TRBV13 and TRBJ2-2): AAGVIQSPRHLIKEKRETATLKCYPIPRHDTVYWYQQGPGQDPQFLISFYEKMQSDKGSIPDRFSAQQFSDYHSELNMSSLELGDSALYFCASSLPGGSSSGELFFGEGSRLTVL.

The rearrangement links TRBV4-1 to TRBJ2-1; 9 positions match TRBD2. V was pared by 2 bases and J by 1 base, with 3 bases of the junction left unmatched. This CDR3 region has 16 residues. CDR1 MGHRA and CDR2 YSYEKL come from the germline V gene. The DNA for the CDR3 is TGCGCCAGCAGCCAACTAGCGGGGATGTCCTACAATGAGCAGTTCTTC. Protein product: CASSQLAGMSYNEQFF.

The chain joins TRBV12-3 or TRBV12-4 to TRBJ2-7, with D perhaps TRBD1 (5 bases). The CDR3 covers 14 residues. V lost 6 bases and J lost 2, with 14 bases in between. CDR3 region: CASRQDRGPYEQYF. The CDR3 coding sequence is TGTGCCAGCAGACAGGACCGAGGACCCTACGAGCAGTACTTC.

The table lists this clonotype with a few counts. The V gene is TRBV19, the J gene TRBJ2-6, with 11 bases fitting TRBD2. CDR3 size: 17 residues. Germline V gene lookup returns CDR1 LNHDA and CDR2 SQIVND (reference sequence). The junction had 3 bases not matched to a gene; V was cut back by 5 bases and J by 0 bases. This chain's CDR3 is CASSPGTSGSGANVLTF. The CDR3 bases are TGTGCCAGTAGTCCCGGGACTAGCGGCTCTGGGGCCAACGTCCTGACTTTC.

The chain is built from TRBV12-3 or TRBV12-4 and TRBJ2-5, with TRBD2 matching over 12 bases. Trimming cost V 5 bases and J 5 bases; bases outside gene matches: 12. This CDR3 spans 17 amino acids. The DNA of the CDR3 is TGTGCCAGCAGTCCCCGCCCCCTACTAGCGGGGGGTGAGACCCAGTACTTC. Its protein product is CASSPRPLLAGGETQYF.

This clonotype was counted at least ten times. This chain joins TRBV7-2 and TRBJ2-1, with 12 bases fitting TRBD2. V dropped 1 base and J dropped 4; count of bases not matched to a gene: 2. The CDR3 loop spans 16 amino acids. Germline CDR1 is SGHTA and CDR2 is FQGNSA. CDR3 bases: TGTGCCAGCAGCTTAGGGGGACTAGCGGGTTACAATGAGCAGTTCTTC. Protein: CASSLGGLAGYNEQFF.

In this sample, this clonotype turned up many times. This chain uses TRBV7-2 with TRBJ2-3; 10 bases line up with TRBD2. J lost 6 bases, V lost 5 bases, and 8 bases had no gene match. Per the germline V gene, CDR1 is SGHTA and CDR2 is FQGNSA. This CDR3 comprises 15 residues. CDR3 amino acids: CASSPSGTSADTQYF. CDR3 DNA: TGTGCCAGCAGCCCCTCCGGGACTAGCGCGGATACGCAGTATTTT.